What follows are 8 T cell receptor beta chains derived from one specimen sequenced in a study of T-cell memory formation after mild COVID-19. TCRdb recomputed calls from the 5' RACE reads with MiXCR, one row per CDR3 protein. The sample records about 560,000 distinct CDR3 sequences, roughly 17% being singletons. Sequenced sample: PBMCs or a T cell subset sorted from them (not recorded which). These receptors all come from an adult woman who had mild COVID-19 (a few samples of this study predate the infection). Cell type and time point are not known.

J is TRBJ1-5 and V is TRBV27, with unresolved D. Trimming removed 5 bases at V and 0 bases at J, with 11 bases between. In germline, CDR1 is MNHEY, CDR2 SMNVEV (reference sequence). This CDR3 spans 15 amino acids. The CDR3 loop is CASSAAAYSNQPQHF. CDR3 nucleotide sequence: TGTGCCAGCAGTGCGGCGGCCTATAGCAATCAGCCCCAGCATTTT.

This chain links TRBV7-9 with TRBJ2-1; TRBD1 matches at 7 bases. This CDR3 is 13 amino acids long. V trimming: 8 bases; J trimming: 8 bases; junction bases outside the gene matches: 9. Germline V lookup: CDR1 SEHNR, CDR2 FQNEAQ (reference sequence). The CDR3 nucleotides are TGTGCCAGCGGCACCACAGGGGTCCATGAGCAGTTCTTC. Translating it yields CASGTTGVHEQFF.

In nucleotides, the CDR3 is TGTGCCAGCAGCCCCTTGGCGACCGGCCTGAGGACCCAGTACTTC. This gives the protein CASSPLATGLRTQYF. The chain combines TRBV7-9 with TRBJ2-5; D is uncertain. V lost 5 bases to trimming and J lost 7 bases, with 20 bases between them. The CDR3 contains 15 residues. Germline CDR1 and CDR2: SEHNR and FQNEAQ (reference sequence).

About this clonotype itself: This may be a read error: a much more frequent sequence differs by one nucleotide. CDR3 nucleotide sequence: TGTGCCAGCAGCTTAATCGGGGGGGGCACAGATACGCAGTATTTT. This sequence encodes CASSLIGGGTDTQYF. The chain combines TRBV7-2 with TRBJ2-3, with 8 bases identical to TRBD2. CDR1 SGHTA and CDR2 FQGNSA come from the germline V gene. The trim removed 2 bases at V and 1 base at J, leaving 2 bases unmatched. The CDR3 covers 15 residues.

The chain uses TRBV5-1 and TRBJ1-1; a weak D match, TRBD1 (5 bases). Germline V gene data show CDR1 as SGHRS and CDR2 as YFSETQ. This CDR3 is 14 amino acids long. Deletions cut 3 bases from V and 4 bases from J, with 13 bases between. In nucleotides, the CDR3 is TGCGCCAGCAGCTCCAGGGCGGGAGGCACTGAAGCTTTCTTT. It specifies CASSSRAGGTEAFF.

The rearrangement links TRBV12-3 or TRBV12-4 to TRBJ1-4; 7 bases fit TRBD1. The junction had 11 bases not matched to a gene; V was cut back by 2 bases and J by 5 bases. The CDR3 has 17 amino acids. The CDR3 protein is CASSLRSPGQRNEKLFF. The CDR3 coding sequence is TGTGCCAGCAGTTTAAGGAGCCCGGGACAGCGAAATGAAAAACTGTTTTTT.

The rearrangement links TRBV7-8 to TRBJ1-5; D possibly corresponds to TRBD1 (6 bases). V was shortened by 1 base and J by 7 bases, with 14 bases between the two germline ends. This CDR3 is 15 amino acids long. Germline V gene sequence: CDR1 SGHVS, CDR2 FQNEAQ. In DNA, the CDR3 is TGTGCCAGCAGCTTAGGCCGGACGGGGGCCCAGCCCCAGCATTTT. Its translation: CASSLGRTGAQPQHF.

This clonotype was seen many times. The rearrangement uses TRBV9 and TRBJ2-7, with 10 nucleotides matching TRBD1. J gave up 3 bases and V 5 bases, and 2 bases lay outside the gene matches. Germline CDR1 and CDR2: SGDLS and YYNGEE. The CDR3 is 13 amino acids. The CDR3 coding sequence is TGTGCCAGCAGTGGGGACAGGGGCTACGAGCAGTACTTC. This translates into CASSGDRGYEQYF.